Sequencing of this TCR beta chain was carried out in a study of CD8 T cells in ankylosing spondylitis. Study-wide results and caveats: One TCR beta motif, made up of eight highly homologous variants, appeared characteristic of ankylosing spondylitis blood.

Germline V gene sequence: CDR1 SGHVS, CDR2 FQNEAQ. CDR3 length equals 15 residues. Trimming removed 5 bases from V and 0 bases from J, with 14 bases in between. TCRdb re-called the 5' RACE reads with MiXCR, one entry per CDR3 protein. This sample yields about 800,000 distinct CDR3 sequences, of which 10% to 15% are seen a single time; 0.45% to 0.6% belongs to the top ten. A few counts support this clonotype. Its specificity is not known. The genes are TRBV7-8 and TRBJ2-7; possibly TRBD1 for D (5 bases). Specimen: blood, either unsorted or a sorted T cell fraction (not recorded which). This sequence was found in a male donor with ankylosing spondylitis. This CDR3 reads CASSPRWGRSYEQYF. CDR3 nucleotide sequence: TGTGCCAGCAGCCCCCGGTGGGGCCGCTCCTACGAGCAGTACTTC.